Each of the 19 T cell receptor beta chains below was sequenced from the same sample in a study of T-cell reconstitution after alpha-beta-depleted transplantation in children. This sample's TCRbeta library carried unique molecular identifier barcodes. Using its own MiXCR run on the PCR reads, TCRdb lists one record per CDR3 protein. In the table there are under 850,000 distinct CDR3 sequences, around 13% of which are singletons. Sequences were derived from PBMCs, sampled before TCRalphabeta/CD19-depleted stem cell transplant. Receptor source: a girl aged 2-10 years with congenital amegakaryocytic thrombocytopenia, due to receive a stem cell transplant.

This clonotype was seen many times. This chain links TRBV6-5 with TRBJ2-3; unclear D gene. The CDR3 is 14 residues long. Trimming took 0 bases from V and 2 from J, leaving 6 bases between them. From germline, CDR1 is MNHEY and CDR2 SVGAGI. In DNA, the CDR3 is TGTGCCAGCAGTTACTCTTCCAACACAGATACGCAGTATTTT. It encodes CASSYSSNTDTQYF.

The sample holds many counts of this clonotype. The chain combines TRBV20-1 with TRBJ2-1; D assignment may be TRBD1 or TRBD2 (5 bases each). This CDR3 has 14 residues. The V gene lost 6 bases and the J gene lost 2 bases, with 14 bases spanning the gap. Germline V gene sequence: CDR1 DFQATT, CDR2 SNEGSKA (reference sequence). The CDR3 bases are TGCAGTGCCCCCGGGTCGGGGCCCTACAATGAGCAGTTCTTC. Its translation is CSAPGSGPYNEQFF.

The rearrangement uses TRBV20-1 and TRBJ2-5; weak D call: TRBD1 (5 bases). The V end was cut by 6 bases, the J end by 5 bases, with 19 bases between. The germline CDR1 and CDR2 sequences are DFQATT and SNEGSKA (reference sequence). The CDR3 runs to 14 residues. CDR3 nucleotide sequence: TGCAGTGCCCCCCGAAACAGGCTAGGCGAGACCCAGTACTTC. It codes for CSAPRNRLGETQYF.

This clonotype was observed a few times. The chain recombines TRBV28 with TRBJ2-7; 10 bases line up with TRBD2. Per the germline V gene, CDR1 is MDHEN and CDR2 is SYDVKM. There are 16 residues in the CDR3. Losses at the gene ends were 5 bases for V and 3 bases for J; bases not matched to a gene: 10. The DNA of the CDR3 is TGTGCCAGCAGTCATATCCGCCGGACTAGCGGCTACGAGCAGTACTTC. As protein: CASSHIRRTSGYEQYF.

CDR3 nucleotides: TGTGCCAGCAGCCAAGACAGTTGGGCCCGAGGGACTGAAGCTTTCTTT. Amino acids: CASSQDSWARGTEAFF. This chain joins TRBV3-1 and TRBJ1-1; no firm D call. The CDR3 is made up of 16 amino acids. V was pared by 0 bases and J by 5 bases, with 16 bases between. The germline CDR1 and CDR2 sequences are LGHDT and YNNKEL (reference sequence).

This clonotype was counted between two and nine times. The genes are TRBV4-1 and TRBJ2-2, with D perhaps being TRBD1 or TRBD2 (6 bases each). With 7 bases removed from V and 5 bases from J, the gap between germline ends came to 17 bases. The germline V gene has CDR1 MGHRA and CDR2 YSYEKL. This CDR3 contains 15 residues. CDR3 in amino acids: CASTEGGFRTGELFF. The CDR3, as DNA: TGCGCCAGCACCGAGGGGGGCTTTCGTACCGGGGAGCTGTTTTTT.

CDR3 amino acids: CASSLPRLAGNTDTQYF. The CDR3 DNA reads TGTGCCAGCAGCTTGCCTCGGCTAGCGGGTAACACAGATACGCAGTATTTT. This sequence joins TRBV5-6 and TRBJ2-3; TRBD2 matches at 8 bases. The V segment lost 1 base and the J segment 2 bases; nucleotides outside the gene matches: 9. Germline V gene sequence: CDR1 SGHDT, CDR2 YYEEEE. The CDR3 runs 17 residues.

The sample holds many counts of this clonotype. CDR3 region: CSVAGLLSSYEQYF. Written as DNA, the CDR3 is TGCAGCGTGGCGGGACTCCTGAGCTCCTACGAGCAGTACTTC. J is TRBJ2-7 and V is TRBV29-1; weak D call: TRBD2 (6 bases). V was cut by 6 bases and J by 0 bases, with 15 bases left in between. The CDR3 sequence is 14 residues long. Germline V gene lookup returns CDR1 SQVTM and CDR2 ANQGSEA.

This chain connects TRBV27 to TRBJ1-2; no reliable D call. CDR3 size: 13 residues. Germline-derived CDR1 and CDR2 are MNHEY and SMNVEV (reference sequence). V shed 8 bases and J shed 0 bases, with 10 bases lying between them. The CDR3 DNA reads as TGTGCCAGCGCCCCCGGACCTAACTATGGCTACACCTTC. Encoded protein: CASAPGPNYGYTF.

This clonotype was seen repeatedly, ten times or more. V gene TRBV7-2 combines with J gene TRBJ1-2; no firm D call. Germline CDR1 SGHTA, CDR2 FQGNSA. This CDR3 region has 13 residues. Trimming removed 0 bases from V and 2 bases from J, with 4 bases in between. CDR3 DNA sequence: TGTGCCAGCAGCTTAGCTCGGAACTATGGCTACACCTTC. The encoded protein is CASSLARNYGYTF.

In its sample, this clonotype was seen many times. This CDR3 is CASSQGWGLSEKLFF. The CDR3 bases are TGCGCCAGCAGCCAAGGATGGGGGCTGAGTGAAAAACTGTTTTTT. The rearrangement joins TRBV4-1 to TRBJ1-4; a weak D match, TRBD1 (6 bases). Germline V gives CDR1 MGHRA, CDR2 YSYEKL. V lost 1 base and J lost 7, with 13 bases in between. The CDR3 has 15 residues.

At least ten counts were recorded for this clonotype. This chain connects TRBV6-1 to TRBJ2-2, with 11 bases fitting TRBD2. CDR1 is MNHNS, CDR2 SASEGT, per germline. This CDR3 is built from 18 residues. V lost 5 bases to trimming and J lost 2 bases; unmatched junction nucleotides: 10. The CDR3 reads CASSKGNSGRDNTGELFF. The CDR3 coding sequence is TGTGCCAGCAGTAAGGGGAATAGCGGGAGGGATAACACCGGGGAGCTGTTTTTT.

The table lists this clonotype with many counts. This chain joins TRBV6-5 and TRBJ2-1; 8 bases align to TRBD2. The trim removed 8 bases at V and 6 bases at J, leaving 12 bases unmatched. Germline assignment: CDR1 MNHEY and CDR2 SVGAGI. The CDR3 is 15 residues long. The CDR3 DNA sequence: TGTGCCAGCGCCACGGGAGGGCCGAAACCCAATGAGCAGTTCTTC. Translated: CASATGGPKPNEQFF.

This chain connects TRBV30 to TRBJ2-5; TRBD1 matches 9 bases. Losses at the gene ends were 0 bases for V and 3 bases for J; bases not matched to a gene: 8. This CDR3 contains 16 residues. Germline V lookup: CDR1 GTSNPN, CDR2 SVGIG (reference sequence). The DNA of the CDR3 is TGTGCCTGGAGTGTACTCCGGGACAGGGATAAAGAGACCCAGTACTTC. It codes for CAWSVLRDRDKETQYF.

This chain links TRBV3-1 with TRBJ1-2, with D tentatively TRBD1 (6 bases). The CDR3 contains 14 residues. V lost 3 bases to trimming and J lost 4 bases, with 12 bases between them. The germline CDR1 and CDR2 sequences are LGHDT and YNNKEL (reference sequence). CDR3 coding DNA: TGTGCCAGCAGCCAGGGGGCGCATAGCTATGGCTACACCTTC. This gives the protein CASSQGAHSYGYTF.

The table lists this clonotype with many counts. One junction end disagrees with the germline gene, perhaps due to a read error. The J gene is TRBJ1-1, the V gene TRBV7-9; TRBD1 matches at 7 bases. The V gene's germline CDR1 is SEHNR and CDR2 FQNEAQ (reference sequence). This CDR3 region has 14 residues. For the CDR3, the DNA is TGCGCCAGCAGCCCACCAGGGGGTCGGACTGAAGCTTTCTTT. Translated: CASSPPGGRTEAFF.

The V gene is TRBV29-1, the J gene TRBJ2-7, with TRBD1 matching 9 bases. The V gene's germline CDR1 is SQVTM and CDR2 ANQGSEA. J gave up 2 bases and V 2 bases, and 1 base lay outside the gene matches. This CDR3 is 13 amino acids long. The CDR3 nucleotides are TGCAGCGTTGAAAGGACAGGGGCCTACGAGCAGTACTTC. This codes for CSVERTGAYEQYF.

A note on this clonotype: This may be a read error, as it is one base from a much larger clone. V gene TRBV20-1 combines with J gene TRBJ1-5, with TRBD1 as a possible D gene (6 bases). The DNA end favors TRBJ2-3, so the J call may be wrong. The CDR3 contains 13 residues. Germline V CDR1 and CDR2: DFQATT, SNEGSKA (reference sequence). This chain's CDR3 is CSATWTDNQPQYF. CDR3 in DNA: TGCAGTGCCACCTGGACAGACAATCAGCCCCAGTATTTT.

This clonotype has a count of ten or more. CDR3: CSAPHRYNEQFF. The CDR3 DNA reads TGCAGTGCCCCACATCGGTACAATGAGCAGTTCTTC. This chain uses TRBV20-1 with TRBJ2-1; D not certain. V was cut by 6 bases and J by 4 bases, with 10 bases left in between. The CDR3 has 12 amino acids. Germline-derived CDR1 and CDR2 are DFQATT and SNEGSKA (reference sequence).